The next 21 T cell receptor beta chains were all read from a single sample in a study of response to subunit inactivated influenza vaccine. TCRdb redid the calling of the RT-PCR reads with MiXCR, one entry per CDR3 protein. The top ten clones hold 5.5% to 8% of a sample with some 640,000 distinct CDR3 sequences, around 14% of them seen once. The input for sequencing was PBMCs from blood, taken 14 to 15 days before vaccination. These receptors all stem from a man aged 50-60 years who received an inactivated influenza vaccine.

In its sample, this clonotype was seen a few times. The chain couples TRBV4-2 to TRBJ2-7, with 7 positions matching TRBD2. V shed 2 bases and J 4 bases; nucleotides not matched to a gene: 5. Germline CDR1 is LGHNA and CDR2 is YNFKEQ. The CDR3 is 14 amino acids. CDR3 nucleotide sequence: TGTGCCAGCAGCCAAACTCGGACTAGTTACGAGCAGTACTTC. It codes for CASSQTRTSYEQYF.

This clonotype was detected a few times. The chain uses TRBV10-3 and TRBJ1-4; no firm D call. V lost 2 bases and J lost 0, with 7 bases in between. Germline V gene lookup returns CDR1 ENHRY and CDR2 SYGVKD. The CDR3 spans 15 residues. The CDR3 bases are TGTGCCATCAGTGAGGGACCGGCAACTAATGAAAAACTGTTTTTT. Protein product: CAISEGPATNEKLFF.

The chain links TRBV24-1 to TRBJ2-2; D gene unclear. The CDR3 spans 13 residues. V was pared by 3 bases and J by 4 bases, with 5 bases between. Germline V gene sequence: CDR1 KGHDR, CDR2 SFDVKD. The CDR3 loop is CATSDTGTGELFF. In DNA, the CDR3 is TGTGCCACCAGTGATACCGGCACCGGGGAGCTGTTTTTT.

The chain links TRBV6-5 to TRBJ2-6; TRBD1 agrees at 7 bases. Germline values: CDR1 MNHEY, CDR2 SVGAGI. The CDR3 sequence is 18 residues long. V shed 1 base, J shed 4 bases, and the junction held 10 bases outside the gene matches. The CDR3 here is CASSYYGTARAGANVLTF. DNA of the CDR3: TGTGCCAGCAGTTACTATGGGACAGCAAGGGCCGGGGCCAACGTCCTGACTTTC.

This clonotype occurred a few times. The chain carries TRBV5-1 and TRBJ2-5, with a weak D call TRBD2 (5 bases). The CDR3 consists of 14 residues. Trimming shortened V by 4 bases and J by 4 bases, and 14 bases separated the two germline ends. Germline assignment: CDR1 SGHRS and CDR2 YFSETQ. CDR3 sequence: CASSVRGIGETQYF. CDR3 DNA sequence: TGCGCCAGCAGCGTTCGAGGGATTGGAGAGACCCAGTACTTC.

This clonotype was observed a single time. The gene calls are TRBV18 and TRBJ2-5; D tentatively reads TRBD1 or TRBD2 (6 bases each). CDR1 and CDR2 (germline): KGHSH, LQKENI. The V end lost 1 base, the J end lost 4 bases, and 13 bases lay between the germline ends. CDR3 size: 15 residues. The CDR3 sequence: CASSPRRGVAETQYF. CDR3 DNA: TGTGCCAGCTCACCACGGAGGGGGGTTGCAGAGACCCAGTACTTC.

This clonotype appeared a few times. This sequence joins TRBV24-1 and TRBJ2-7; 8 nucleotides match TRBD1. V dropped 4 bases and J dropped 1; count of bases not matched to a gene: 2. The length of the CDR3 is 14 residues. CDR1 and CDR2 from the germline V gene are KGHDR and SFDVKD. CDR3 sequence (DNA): TGTGCCACCAGTGAAACAGGGGGATCCTACGAGCAGTACTTC. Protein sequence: CATSETGGSYEQYF.

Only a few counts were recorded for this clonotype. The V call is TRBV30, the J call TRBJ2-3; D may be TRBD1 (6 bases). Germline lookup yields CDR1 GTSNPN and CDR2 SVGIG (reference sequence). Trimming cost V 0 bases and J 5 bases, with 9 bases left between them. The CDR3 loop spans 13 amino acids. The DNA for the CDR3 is TGTGCCTGGAGTGTACAGGGCGTAGATACGCAGTATTTT. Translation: CAWSVQGVDTQYF. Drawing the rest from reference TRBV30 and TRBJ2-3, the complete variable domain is SQTIHQWPATLVQPVGSPLSLECTVEGTSNPNLYWYRQAAGRGLQLLFYSVGIGQISSEVPQNLSASRPQDRQFILSSKKLLLSDSGFYLCAWSVQGVDTQYFGPGTRLTVL.

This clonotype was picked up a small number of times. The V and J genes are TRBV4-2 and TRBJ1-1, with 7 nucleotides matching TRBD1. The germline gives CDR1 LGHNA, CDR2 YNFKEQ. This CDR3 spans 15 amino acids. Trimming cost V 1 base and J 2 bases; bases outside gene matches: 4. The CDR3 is CASSQGGQSNTEAFF. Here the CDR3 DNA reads TGTGCCAGCAGCCAAGGGGGACAGAGCAACACTGAAGCTTTCTTT.

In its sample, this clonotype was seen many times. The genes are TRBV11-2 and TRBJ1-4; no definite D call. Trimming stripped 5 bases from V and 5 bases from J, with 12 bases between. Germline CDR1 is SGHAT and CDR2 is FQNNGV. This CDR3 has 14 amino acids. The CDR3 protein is CASSPKELNEKLFF. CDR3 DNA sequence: TGTGCCAGCAGCCCCAAGGAACTGAATGAAAAACTGTTTTTT.

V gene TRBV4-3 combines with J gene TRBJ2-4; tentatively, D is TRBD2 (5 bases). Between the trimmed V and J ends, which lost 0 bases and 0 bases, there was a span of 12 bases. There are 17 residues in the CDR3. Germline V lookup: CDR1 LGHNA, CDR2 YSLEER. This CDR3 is CASSQDASGLAKNIQYF. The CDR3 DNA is TGCGCCAGCAGCCAAGATGCGAGCGGACTAGCCAAAAACATTCAGTACTTC.

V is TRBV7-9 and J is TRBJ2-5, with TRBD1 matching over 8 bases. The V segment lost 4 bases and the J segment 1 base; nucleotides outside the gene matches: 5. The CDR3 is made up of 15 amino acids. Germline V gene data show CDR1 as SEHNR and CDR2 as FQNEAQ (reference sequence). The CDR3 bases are TGTGCCAGCAGCTCATACGACAGGGGCCAAGAGACCCAGTACTTC. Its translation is CASSSYDRGQETQYF.

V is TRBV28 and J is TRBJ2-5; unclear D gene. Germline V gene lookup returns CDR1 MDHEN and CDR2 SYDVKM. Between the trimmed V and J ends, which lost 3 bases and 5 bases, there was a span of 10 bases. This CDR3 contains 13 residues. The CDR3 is CASSFSMPETQYF. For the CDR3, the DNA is TGTGCCAGCAGTTTTAGCATGCCGGAGACCCAGTACTTC.

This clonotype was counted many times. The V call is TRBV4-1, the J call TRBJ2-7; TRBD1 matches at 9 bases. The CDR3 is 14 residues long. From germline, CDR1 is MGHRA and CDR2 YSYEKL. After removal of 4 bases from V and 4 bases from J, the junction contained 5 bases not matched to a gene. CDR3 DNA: TGCGCCAGCAGCCGCCCGGGACAGGGTTACGAGCAGTACTTC. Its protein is CASSRPGQGYEQYF.

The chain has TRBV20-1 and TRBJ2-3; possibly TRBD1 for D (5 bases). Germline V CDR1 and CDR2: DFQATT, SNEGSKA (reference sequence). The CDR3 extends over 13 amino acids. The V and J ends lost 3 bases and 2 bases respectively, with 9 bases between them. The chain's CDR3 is CSASKQVTDTQYF. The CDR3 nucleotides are TGCAGTGCTAGCAAACAGGTCACAGATACGCAGTATTTT.

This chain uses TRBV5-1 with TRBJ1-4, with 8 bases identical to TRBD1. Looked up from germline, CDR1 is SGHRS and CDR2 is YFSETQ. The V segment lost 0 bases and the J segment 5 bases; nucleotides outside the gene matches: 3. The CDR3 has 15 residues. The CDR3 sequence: CASSLVGTGNEKLFF. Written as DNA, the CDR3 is TGCGCCAGCAGCTTGGTTGGGACAGGAAATGAAAAACTGTTTTTT.

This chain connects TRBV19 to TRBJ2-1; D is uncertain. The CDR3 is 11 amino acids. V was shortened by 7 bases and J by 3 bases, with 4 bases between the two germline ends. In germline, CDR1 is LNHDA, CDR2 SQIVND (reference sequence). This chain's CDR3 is CASTGYNEQFF. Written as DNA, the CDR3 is TGTGCCAGTACGGGCTACAATGAGCAGTTCTTC. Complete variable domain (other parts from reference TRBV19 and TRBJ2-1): DGGITQSPKYLFRKEGQNVTLSCEQNLNHDAMYWYRQDPGQGLRLIYYSQIVNDFQKGDIAEGYSVSREKKESFPLTVTSAQKNPTAFYLCASTGYNEQFFGPGTRLTVL.

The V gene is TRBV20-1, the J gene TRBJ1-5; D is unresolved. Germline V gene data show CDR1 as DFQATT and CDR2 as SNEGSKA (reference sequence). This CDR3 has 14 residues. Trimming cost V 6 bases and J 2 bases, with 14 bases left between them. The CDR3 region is CSAQIARGNQPQHF. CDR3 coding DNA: TGCAGTGCCCAAATCGCAAGGGGCAATCAGCCCCAGCATTTT.

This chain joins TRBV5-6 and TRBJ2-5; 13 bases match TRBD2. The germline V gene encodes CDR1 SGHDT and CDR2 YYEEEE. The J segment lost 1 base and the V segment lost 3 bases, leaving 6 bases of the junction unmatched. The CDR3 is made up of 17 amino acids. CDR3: CASSWGTSGTFQETQYF. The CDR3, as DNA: TGTGCCAGCAGCTGGGGGACTAGCGGGACGTTCCAAGAGACCCAGTACTTC.

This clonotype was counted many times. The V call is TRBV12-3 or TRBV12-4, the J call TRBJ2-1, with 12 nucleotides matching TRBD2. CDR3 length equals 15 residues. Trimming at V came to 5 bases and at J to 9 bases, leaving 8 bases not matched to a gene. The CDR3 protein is CASSPASGGVIEQFF. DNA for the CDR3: TGTGCCAGCAGTCCCGCTAGCGGGGGGGTAATTGAGCAGTTCTTC.

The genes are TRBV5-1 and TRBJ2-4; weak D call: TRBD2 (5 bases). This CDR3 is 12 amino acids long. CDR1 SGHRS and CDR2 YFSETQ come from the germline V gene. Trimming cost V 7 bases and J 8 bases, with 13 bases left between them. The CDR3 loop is CASSEGLDIQYF. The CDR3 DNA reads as TGCGCCAGCTCAGAGGGCCTGGACATTCAGTACTTC.